The 23 T cell receptor beta chains given below trace back to one sample, sequenced in a study of blood T cell repertoires in COVID-19. Profiled with immunoSEQ multiplex PCR; TCRdb holds only in-frame clones, not every one. Of around 230,000 clones detected, over 70% appear once; the ten largest clones hold roughly 7.6%. Source material: peripheral blood. The origin of the receptors is a woman aged 50 to 60 with acute or convalescent COVID-19.

About this clone: The same CDR3 is also encoded by other DNA sequences in this sample. The chain has TRBV28 and TRBJ2-7; 13 bases are shared with TRBD2. CDR3 length: 15 amino acids. From germline, CDR1 is MDHEN and CDR2 SYDVKM. Trimming removed 2 bases from V and 2 bases from J; junction bases left unmatched: 0. The CDR3 DNA sequence: TGTGCCAGCAGTTTAGGACTAGCGGGAGCCTACGAGCAGTACTTC. It translates to CASSLGLAGAYEQYF.

The rearrangement joins TRBV30 to TRBJ2-1; TRBD1 is a possible D gene (6 bases). V was cut by 3 bases and J by 6 bases, with 9 bases left in between. The germline gives CDR1 GTSNPN, CDR2 SVGIG (reference sequence). This CDR3 is built from 12 residues. Here the CDR3 DNA reads TGTGCCTGGAGGCCCAGGGGCAATGAGCAGTTCTTC. Translated, it gives CAWRPRGNEQFF.

The gene calls are TRBV7-2 and TRBJ1-5, with unresolved D. CDR1 SGHTA and CDR2 FQGNSA come from the germline V gene. This CDR3 spans 13 amino acids. V lost 3 bases, J lost 7 bases, and 10 bases lay in between. Here the CDR3 reads CASSFLTGQPQHF. The CDR3 region has the DNA TGTGCCAGCAGCTTCTTGACGGGGCAGCCCCAGCATTTT.

The chain recombines TRBV10-2 with TRBJ2-1, with 9 bases that match TRBD2. This CDR3 has 15 residues. J was trimmed by 4 bases and V by 5 bases; bases with no gene match: 6. Germline V gives CDR1 WSHSY, CDR2 SAAADI. CDR3 coding DNA: TGCGCCAGCAGTTCTCTGACTAGCGGTTACAATGAGCAGTTCTTC. Protein sequence: CASSSLTSGYNEQFF.

The chain couples TRBV5-1 to TRBJ2-2, with 9 bases matching TRBD1. The V gene's germline CDR1 is SGHRS and CDR2 YFSETQ. This CDR3 has 17 amino acids. V was pared by 4 bases and J by 0 bases, with 7 bases of the junction left unmatched. Written as DNA, the CDR3 is TGCGCCAGCAGCCCCCGACAGGGGGAACCGAACACCGGGGAGCTGTTTTTT. Translated: CASSPRQGEPNTGELFF. Full variable domain (outside the CDR3, taken from reference TRBV5-1 and TRBJ2-2): KAGVTQTPRYLIKTRGQQVTLSCSPISGHRSVSWYQQTPGQGLQFLFEYFSETQRNKGNFPGRFSGRQFSNSRSEMNVSTLELGDSALYLCASSPRQGEPNTGELFFGEGSRLTVL.

The chain uses TRBV27 and TRBJ1-1; 8 bases align to TRBD1. V was pared by 5 bases and J by 1 base, with 6 bases of the junction left unmatched. The CDR3 contains 15 residues. Germline V CDR1 and CDR2: MNHEY, SMNVEV (reference sequence). The chain's CDR3 is CASSRRTGWNTEAFF. As DNA, the CDR3 is TGTGCCAGCAGTCGACGGACAGGGTGGAACACTGAAGCTTTCTTT.

The V call is TRBV5-1, the J call TRBJ1-4; perhaps TRBD1 as D (6 bases). This CDR3 has 15 amino acids. Germline V gene lookup returns CDR1 SGHRS and CDR2 YFSETQ. Trimming took off 1 base at V and 6 bases at J, with 13 bases between the two ends. The DNA of the CDR3 is TGCGCCAGCAGCTTGTGGGGGGGCGTCGATGAAAAACTGTTTTTT. Translating gives CASSLWGGVDEKLFF.

A word on this clone: One junction end does not reproduce the germline sequence, and a read error may be involved. This chain connects TRBV28 to TRBJ1-2, with 7 bases aligning to TRBD1. The CDR3 totals 11 residues. Germline CDR1 is MDHEN and CDR2 is SYDVKM. CDR3 bases: TGTGCCAGCAGTTTATCACAGGGGACCTCCTTC. Amino acid sequence: CASSLSQGTSF.

The chain couples TRBV6-1 to TRBJ1-1, with 7 nucleotides matching TRBD1. The CDR3 is made up of 14 amino acids. The ends lost 3 bases at V and 4 bases at J; junction bases unmatched: 5. The germline CDR1 and CDR2 sequences are MNHNS and SASEGT. As DNA, the CDR3 is TGTGCCAGCAGTGACGACAGGGAAAGCACTGAAGCTTTCTTT. This translates into CASSDDRESTEAFF.

The V gene is TRBV10-3, the J gene TRBJ2-1; possible D gene TRBD2, 5 bases. V gave up 3 bases and J gave up 1 base, with 7 bases separating them. CDR3 length equals 14 residues. Looked up from germline, CDR1 is ENHRY and CDR2 is SYGVKD. CDR3 sequence: CAISELGSYNEQFF. The CDR3 nucleotides read TGTGCCATCAGTGAACTAGGGTCCTACAATGAGCAGTTCTTC.

The V and J genes are TRBV19 and TRBJ2-2; 8 bases fit TRBD2. This CDR3 is built from 14 residues. V lost 6 bases, J lost 10 bases, and 10 bases stayed unmatched. The germline V gene has CDR1 LNHDA and CDR2 SQIVND (reference sequence). CDR3 sequence (DNA): TGTGCCAGTAGACTCCGGGGGGGGAATCAGGAGCTGTTTTTT. It encodes CASRLRGGNQELFF.

V is TRBV28 and J is TRBJ2-1, with a weak D call TRBD1 (5 bases). V lost 3 bases to trimming and J lost 0 bases, with 9 bases between them. Germline CDR1 is MDHEN and CDR2 is SYDVKM. This CDR3 spans 15 amino acids. The CDR3, as DNA: TGTGCCAGCAGTTTTGTGGACAACTCCTACAATGAGCAGTTCTTC. Protein: CASSFVDNSYNEQFF.

The CDR3 nucleotides read TGTGCCAGCAGTTTTACCCCTCGTGGGAGCGGGAGGGCTCACTACGAGCAGTACTTC. It specifies CASSFTPRGSGRAHYEQYF. The chain is built from TRBV28 and TRBJ2-7; 10 nucleotides line up with TRBD2. The CDR3 covers 19 residues. With V trimmed by 3 bases and J by 3 bases, 17 bases remained unmatched. CDR1 is MDHEN, CDR2 SYDVKM, per germline.

Note on this clone: Germline and junction disagree at one end, which may indicate a read error. The chain combines TRBV2 with TRBJ1-6, with D perhaps matching TRBD1 (5 bases). Germline CDR1 and CDR2: SNHLY and FYNNEI. The CDR3 has 13 amino acids. The chain's CDR3 is CASTGGGHSPLHF. The CDR3, as DNA: TGTGCCAGTACAGGAGGAGGGCATTCGCCCCTTCACTTT.

The chain uses TRBV18 and TRBJ1-5; 7 positions match TRBD1. Trimming removed 5 bases from V and 2 bases from J; junction bases left unmatched: 9. This CDR3 has 16 amino acids. Germline assignment: CDR1 KGHSH and CDR2 LQKENI. CDR3 coding DNA: TGTGCCAGCTCATCAACAGGGGACGGTGGCAATCAGCCCCAGCATTTT. Its translation is CASSSTGDGGNQPQHF.

For this clone: Other DNA sequences of this sample code for an identical CDR3. The chain has TRBV6-4 and TRBJ1-1; TRBD1 matches at 7 bases. J lost 2 bases, V lost 6 bases, and 3 bases had no gene match. The CDR3 covers 13 residues. Germline-derived CDR1 and CDR2 are MRHNA and SNTAGT. The CDR3 DNA sequence: TGTGCCAGCAGCCGGGACAGAAACACTGAAGCTTTCTTT. It translates to CASSRDRNTEAFF.

The chain recombines TRBV4-1 with TRBJ1-3; possibly TRBD1 for D (6 bases). This CDR3 region has 15 residues. Germline loops: CDR1 MGHRA, CDR2 YSYEKL. V shed 0 bases and J shed 11 bases, with 17 bases lying between them. The CDR3 protein is CASSQDSTGPRAIYF. The CDR3 coding sequence is TGCGCCAGCAGCCAAGACTCGACAGGACCCAGGGCCATATATTTT.

This chain joins TRBV11-2 and TRBJ2-1; unclear D gene. Trimming left V 3 bases short and J 2 bases short, with 2 bases between. CDR3 size: 12 residues. The germline V gene encodes CDR1 SGHAT and CDR2 FQNNGV. In nucleotides, the CDR3 is TGTGCCAGCAGCTTCACCTACAATGAGCAGTTCTTC. Translated: CASSFTYNEQFF.

This chain links TRBV5-1 with TRBJ2-5; a weak D match, TRBD2 (6 bases). CDR3 length: 13 amino acids. The V gene's germline CDR1 is SGHRS and CDR2 YFSETQ. Trimming stripped 9 bases from V and 3 bases from J, with 15 bases between. The CDR3 is CATALANEETQYF. As DNA, the CDR3 is TGCGCCACCGCCCTAGCGAACGAAGAGACCCAGTACTTC.

Comment on this clone: The sample holds other DNA sequences that translate to the same CDR3. The chain is built from TRBV28 and TRBJ1-2; D not resolved. The CDR3 is 13 amino acids. In germline, CDR1 is MDHEN, CDR2 SYDVKM. Trimming removed 3 bases from V and 3 bases from J, with 8 bases in between. CDR3 coding DNA: TGTGCCAGCAGTTTTACCGGTGACTATGGCTACACCTTC. It specifies CASSFTGDYGYTF.

This rearrangement joins TRBV14 to TRBJ2-7; 16 bases align to TRBD2. From germline, CDR1 is SGHDN and CDR2 FVKESK. Trimming at V came to 1 base and at J to 6 bases, leaving 3 bases not matched to a gene. This CDR3 is 16 amino acids long. The CDR3 sequence is CASSQGGTSGRGEQYF. CDR3 sequence (DNA): TGTGCCAGCAGCCAAGGCGGGACTAGCGGGAGGGGCGAGCAGTACTTC.

This chain joins TRBV7-9 and TRBJ2-1; 9 bases line up with TRBD1. CDR1 and CDR2 from the germline V gene are SEHNR and FQNEAQ (reference sequence). The V gene end was trimmed by 2 bases and the J gene end by 5 bases; junction bases not matched to a gene: 4. The CDR3 has 15 amino acids. CDR3 amino acids: CASSLTGQGNNEQFF. The CDR3 nucleotides read TGTGCCAGCAGCTTAACGGGACAGGGCAACAATGAGCAGTTCTTC. The variable domain in full, completed from reference TRBV7-9 and TRBJ2-1, reads DTGVSQNPRHKITKRGQNVTFRCDPISEHNRLYWYRQTLGQGPEFLTYFQNEAQLEKSRLLSDRFSAERPKGSFSTLEIQRTEQGDSAMYLCASSLTGQGNNEQFFGPGTRLTVL.

The V call is TRBV19, the J call TRBJ2-1, with TRBD2 identical over 14 bases. The CDR3 is 15 amino acids. CDR1 and CDR2 (germline): LNHDA, SQIVND (reference sequence). J was trimmed by 9 bases and V by 5 bases; bases with no gene match: 6. Here the CDR3 DNA reads TGTGCCAGTAGTGAGCCGGGACTAGCGGGAGTTGAGCAGTTCTTC. Encoded protein: CASSEPGLAGVEQFF.